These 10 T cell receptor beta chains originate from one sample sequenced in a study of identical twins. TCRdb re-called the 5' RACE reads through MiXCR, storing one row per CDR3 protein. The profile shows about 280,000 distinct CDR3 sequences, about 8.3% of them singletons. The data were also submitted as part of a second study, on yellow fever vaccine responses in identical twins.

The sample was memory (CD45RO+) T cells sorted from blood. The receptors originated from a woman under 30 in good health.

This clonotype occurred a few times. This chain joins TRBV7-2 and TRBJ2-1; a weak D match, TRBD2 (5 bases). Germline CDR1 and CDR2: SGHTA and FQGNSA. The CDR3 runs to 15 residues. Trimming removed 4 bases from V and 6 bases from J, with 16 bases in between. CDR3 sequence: CASSSTAGGLNEQFF. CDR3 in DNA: TGTGCCAGCAGCTCAACGGCGGGCGGTCTCAATGAGCAGTTCTTC.

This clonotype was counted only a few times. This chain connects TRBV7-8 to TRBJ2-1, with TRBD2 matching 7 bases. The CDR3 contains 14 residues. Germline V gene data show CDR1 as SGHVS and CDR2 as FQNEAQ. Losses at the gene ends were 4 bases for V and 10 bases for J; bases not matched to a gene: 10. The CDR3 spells CASSSRLAPREQFF. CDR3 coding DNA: TGTGCCAGCAGCTCCCGACTAGCTCCAAGGGAGCAGTTCTTC. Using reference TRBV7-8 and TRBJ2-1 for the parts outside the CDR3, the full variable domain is GAGVSQSPRYKVAKRGQDVALRCDPISGHVSLFWYQQALGQGPEFLTYFQNEAQLDKSGLPSDRFFAERPEGSVSTLKIQRTQQEDSAVYLCASSSRLAPREQFFGPGTRLTVL.

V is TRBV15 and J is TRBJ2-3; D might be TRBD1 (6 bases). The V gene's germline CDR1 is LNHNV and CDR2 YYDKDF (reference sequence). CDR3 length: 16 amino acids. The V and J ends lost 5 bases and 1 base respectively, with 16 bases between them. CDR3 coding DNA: TGTGCCACCAGCCCCCGAGGTGGGACACGCACAGATACGCAGTATTTT. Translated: CATSPRGGTRTDTQYF.

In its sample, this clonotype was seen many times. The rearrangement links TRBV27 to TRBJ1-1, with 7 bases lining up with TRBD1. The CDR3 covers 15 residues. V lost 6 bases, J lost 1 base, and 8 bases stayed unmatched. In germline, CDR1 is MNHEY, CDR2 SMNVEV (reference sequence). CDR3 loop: CASSFLGTENTEAFF. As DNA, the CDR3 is TGTGCCAGCAGCTTCTTAGGGACAGAGAACACTGAAGCTTTCTTT.

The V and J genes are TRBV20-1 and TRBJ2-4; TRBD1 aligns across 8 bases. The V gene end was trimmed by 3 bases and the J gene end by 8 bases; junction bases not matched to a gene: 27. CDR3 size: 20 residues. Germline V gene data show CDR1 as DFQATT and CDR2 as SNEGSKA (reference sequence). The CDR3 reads CSARAWTGRVRKVPGDIQYF. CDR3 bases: TGCAGTGCTAGGGCCTGGACAGGGCGAGTTAGAAAAGTGCCAGGGGACATTCAGTACTTC.

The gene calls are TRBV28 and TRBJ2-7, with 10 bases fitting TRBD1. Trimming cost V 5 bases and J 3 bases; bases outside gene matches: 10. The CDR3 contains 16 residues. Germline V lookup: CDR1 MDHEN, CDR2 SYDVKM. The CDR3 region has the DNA TGTGCCAGCAGTCCCTACCGACAGGGGGCTGTCTACGAGCAGTACGTC. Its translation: CASSPYRQGAVYEQYV.

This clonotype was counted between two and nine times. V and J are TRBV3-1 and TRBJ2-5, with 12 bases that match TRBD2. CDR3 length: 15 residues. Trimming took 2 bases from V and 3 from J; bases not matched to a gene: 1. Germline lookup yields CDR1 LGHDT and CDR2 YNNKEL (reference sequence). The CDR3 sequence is CASSQRTSGKETQYF. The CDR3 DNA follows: TGTGCCAGCAGCCAACGGACTAGCGGGAAAGAGACCCAGTACTTC.

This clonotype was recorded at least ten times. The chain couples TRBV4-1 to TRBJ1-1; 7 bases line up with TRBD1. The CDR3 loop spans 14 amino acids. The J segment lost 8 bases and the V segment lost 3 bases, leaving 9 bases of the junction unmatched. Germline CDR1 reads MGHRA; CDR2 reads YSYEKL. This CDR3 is CASSHNRGVAEAFF. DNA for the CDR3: TGCGCCAGCAGCCATAACAGGGGTGTCGCGGAAGCTTTCTTT.

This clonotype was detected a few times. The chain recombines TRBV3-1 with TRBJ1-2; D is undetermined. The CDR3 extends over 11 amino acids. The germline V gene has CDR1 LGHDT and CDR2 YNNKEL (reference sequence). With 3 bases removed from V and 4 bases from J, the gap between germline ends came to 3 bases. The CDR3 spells CASSHSYGYTF. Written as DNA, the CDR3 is TGTGCCAGCAGCCACAGCTATGGCTACACCTTC.

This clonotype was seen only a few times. CDR3 amino acids: CASSSRSRGLYEQYV. As DNA, the CDR3 is TGTGCCAGCAGTTCCCGGTCGAGGGGCCTCTACGAGCAGTACGTC. The V gene is TRBV6-5, the J gene TRBJ2-7; D may correspond to TRBD1 or TRBD2 (5 bases each). The CDR3 contains 15 residues. V lost 4 bases and J 3 bases, leaving 16 bases between the germline ends. Germline values: CDR1 MNHEY, CDR2 SVGAGI.